A selection of T cell receptor beta chains follows, all from one sample in a study of shared clonotypes between healthy human individuals. Assay: immunoSEQ multiplex PCR; the TCRdb copy retains only in-frame clones and omits some. This repertoire shows some 1,900,000 clones, about 95% found once; its top ten account for 0.9% to 1.5%. Specimen: naive CD8+ T cells sorted from blood. All receptors derive from a man between 18 and 29 years old in good health. Both conserved end residues are trimmed from each CDR3.

TRBJ2-7 TRBV5-5 ASSFSDRLYEQY
TRBJ2-7 TRBV5-6 ASSLAGINEQY
TRBJ1-4 TRBV4-3 ASSQVWDRDEKLF
TRBJ1-1 TRBV6-5 ASSYSSRNTEAF
TRBJ1-2 TRBV14 ASSHRDNYGYT
TRBJ1-2 TRBV14 ASSQDRTGGGHGYT
TRBJ2-7 TRBV6-5 ASKGLAGAGEQY
TRBJ2-3 TRBV4-2 ASSQLLAVGGDTQY
TRBJ1-1 TRBV29-1 SVGPPGQIMNTEAF
TRBJ2-5 TRBV30 AWSRASGEGTQY
TRBJ2-5 TRBV7-9 ASSPRTSGIGETQY
TRBJ2-5 TRBV5-1 ASSFWAQETQY
TRBJ2-7 TRBV5-1 ASSVDRGYEQY
TRBJ2-2 TRBV30 AWSPTGGELF
TRBJ2-7 TRBV27 ASSQPGLADEQY
TRBJ1-1 TRBV30 AWSVVGRTEAF
TRBJ1-5 TRBV15 ATSRDGGLTDQPQH
TRBJ1-2 TRBV27 ASRVGQSYGYT
TRBJ2-7 TRBV7-6 ASSRDRPCSYEQY
TRBJ1-2 TRBV10-2 ASTRGEGNYGYT